These 5 T cell receptor beta chains came from one sample sequenced in a study of T-cell reconstitution after alpha-beta-depleted transplantation in children. Unique molecular identifiers were used in preparing the TCRbeta library. TCRdb re-called the PCR reads through MiXCR, storing one row per CDR3 protein. Of around 960,000 distinct CDR3 sequences in the sample, about 30% were seen once. The source material was PBMCs, mostly from graft donor cells, sampled 360 days after TCRalphabeta/CD19-depleted stem cell transplant. The receptor set was obtained from a boy younger than two who had a stem cell transplant for SCID, so the T cells may come from the graft donor.

This clonotype was seen a handful of times. This sequence joins TRBV2 and TRBJ1-1, with a possible D match to TRBD1 (5 bases). V lost 6 bases, J lost 3 bases, and 17 bases lay in between. Germline V gene data show CDR1 as SNHLY and CDR2 as FYNNEI. This CDR3 has 15 residues. The CDR3 bases are TGTGCCAGCAGAGTCGGGCAGGGAGGTGACACTGAAGCTTTCTTT. It codes for CASRVGQGGDTEAFF.

V gene TRBV5-1 combines with J gene TRBJ1-2; D not resolved. V gave up 4 bases and J gave up 1 base, with 17 bases separating them. There are 16 residues in the CDR3. Germline CDR1 is SGHRS and CDR2 is YFSETQ. The CDR3 sequence is CASSRSALTLNYGYTF. CDR3 nucleotides: TGCGCCAGCAGCCGATCGGCCCTGACGCTTAACTATGGCTACACCTTC.

There are a few counts of this clonotype. This chain joins TRBV12-3 or TRBV12-4 and TRBJ2-6, with unresolved D. The CDR3 loop spans 16 amino acids. Trimming shortened V by 5 bases and J by 2 bases, and 13 bases separated the two germline ends. In nucleotides, the CDR3 is TGTGCCAGCAGTCCGGGCCAAAACCCTGGGGCCAACGTCCTGACTTTC. Encoded protein: CASSPGQNPGANVLTF.

The chain links TRBV6-2 or TRBV6-3 to TRBJ2-2, with 8 bases aligning to TRBD1. The V gene end was trimmed by 9 bases and the J gene end by 2 bases; junction bases not matched to a gene: 14. Per germline, CDR1 MNHEY and CDR2 SVGEGT. The CDR3 sequence is 17 residues long. The CDR3 DNA reads TGTGCCAGTCCGACAGGGGCCCTCCTACAAAACACCGGGGAGCTGTTTTTT. This sequence encodes CASPTGALLQNTGELFF.

This chain joins TRBV19 and TRBJ1-1; D not resolved. This CDR3 region has 16 residues. Trimming cost V 5 bases and J 3 bases, with 19 bases left between them. The V gene's germline CDR1 is LNHDA and CDR2 SQIVND (reference sequence). Here the CDR3 reads CASSPSRRQKYTEAFF. The CDR3 DNA sequence: TGTGCCAGTAGTCCCAGCCGTAGGCAGAAATACACTGAAGCTTTCTTT.